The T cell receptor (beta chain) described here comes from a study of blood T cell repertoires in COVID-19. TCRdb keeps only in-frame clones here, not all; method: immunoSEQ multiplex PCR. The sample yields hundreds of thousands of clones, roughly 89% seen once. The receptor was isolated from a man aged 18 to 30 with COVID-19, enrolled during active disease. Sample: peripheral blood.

Here the CDR3 DNA reads TGCGCCAGCAGTGAGCCGGGATCCACCTACGAGCAGTACTTC. Translation: CASSEPGSTYEQYF. The genes are TRBV10-2 and TRBJ2-7; D might be TRBD2 (5 bases). Germline V gene sequence: CDR1 WSHSY, CDR2 SAAADI. The CDR3 has 14 amino acids. Trimming took off 2 bases at V and 2 bases at J, with 10 bases between the two ends.